These T cell receptor beta chains were read from a single sample in a study of cytotoxic CD8 clonotypes in ibrutinib-treated CLL. Using immunoSEQ multiplex PCR, the repertoire was profiled, and TCRdb retains in-frame clones only, with some absent. The sample lists about 250,000 clones; 70% were seen once. The sample in question was PBMCs, obtained after 24 months of ibrutinib treatment. The source of these receptors is a human donor with chronic lymphocytic leukemia. Each CDR3 is given with its conserved first and last residue. The order of the fields is D gene, CDR3 length, V gene, J gene, clone size, CDR3 protein, CDR3 DNA. The D gene is left open where the match is weak. Clone size is not always given. Where it is, it says once, few, many or a class for expanded clones.

D: .
length: 14
V: TRBV11-1
J: TRBJ1-5
size: .
CDR3: CASSITGNNQPQHF
DNA: TGTGCCAGCAGCATTACAGGGAACAATCAGCCCCAGCATTTT

D: .
length: 14
V: TRBV6-5
J: TRBJ2-7
size: .
CDR3: CASEDAGRHYEQYF
DNA: TGTGCCAGCGAGGATGCGGGGCGTCACTACGAGCAGTACTTC

D: .
length: 11
V: TRBV28
J: TRBJ1-2
size: .
CDR3: CASSGYGTVTF
DNA: TGTGCCAGCAGTGGGTACGGGACGGTCACCTTC

D: .
length: 15
V: TRBV28
J: TRBJ2-3
size: .
CDR3: CASSPPGHGTDTQYF
DNA: TGTGCCAGCAGTCCACCGGGACACGGAACAGATACGCAGTATTTT

D: TRBD2
length: 16
V: TRBV7-9
J: TRBJ2-5
size: few
CDR3: CASSPEGTSRWETQYF
DNA: TGTGCCAGCAGCCCCGAAGGGACTAGCAGGTGGGAGACCCAGTACTTC

D: .
length: 13
V: TRBV6-5
J: TRBJ2-1
size: .
CDR3: CASSYAGYNEQFF
DNA: TGTGCCAGCAGTTACGCGGGCTACAATGAGCAGTTCTTC

D: TRBD1
length: 15
V: TRBV4-1
J: TRBJ1-4
size: .
CDR3: CASSPGTGAGEKLFF
DNA: TGCGCCAGCAGCCCGGGGACAGGGGCGGGTGAAAAACTGTTTTTT

D: TRBD1
length: 15
V: TRBV4-1
J: TRBJ2-5
size: .
CDR3: CASSQAEQGRQTQYF
DNA: TGCGCCAGCAGCCAAGCGGAACAGGGGCGGCAGACCCAGTACTTC

D: .
length: 16
V: TRBV19
J: TRBJ2-2
size: few
CDR3: CASSMVGEPGTGELFF
DNA: TGTGCCAGTAGTATGGTTGGCGAACCGGGGACCGGGGAGCTGTTTTTT

D: TRBD1
length: 13
V: TRBV19
J: TRBJ2-7
size: .
CDR3: CASTGQGSYEQYF
DNA: TGTGCCAGTACGGGACAGGGGTCCTACGAGCAGTACTTC

D: TRBD1
length: 16
V: TRBV10-3
J: TRBJ2-7
size: .
CDR3: CAIQPFGQGDVNEQYF
DNA: TGTGCCATCCAACCGTTCGGACAGGGGGATGTGAACGAGCAGTACTTC

D: .
length: 15
V: TRBV18
J: TRBJ1-5
size: .
CDR3: CASSPPDGSGQPQHF
DNA: TGTGCCAGCTCACCGCCTGACGGCTCGGGTCAGCCCCAGCATTTT

D: .
length: 13
V: TRBV9
J: TRBJ2-1
size: .
CDR3: CASSVGGSNEQFF
DNA: TGTGCCAGCAGCGTAGGCGGCAGCAATGAGCAGTTCTTC

D: .
length: 15
V: TRBV19
J: TRBJ2-1
size: .
CDR3: CASSPTSRPANEQFF
DNA: TGTGCCAGTAGCCCAACTAGTCGCCCCGCCAATGAGCAGTTCTTC

D: .
length: 13
V: TRBV4-3
J: TRBJ2-3
size: .
CDR3: CASSQAEADTQYF
DNA: TGCGCCAGCAGCCAAGCTGAAGCAGATACGCAGTATTTT

D: TRBD1
length: 15
V: TRBV5-1
J: TRBJ2-7
size: .
CDR3: CASSFLGQGVGEQYF
DNA: TGCGCCAGCAGCTTCCTTGGGCAGGGGGTTGGCGAGCAGTACTTC

D: .
length: 13
V: TRBV29-1
J: TRBJ1-3
size: .
CDR3: CSVEDLGRNTIYF
DNA: TGCAGCGTTGAAGATCTGGGGCGAAACACCATATATTTT

D: .
length: 17
V: TRBV18
J: TRBJ1-3
size: .
CDR3: CASSPLEADYSGNTIYF
DNA: TGTGCCAGCTCACCATTGGAGGCGGACTACTCTGGAAACACCATATATTTT

D: .
length: 14
V: TRBV29-1
J: TRBJ1-3
size: few
CDR3: CSVERGSSGNTIYF
DNA: TGCAGCGTTGAAAGGGGTAGCTCTGGAAACACCATATATTTT

D: .
length: 13
V: TRBV27
J: TRBJ2-1
size: few
CDR3: CASMGGRNNEQFF
DNA: TGTGCCAGCATGGGGGGTAGAAACAATGAGCAGTTCTTC

D: TRBD1
length: 14
V: TRBV6-6
J: TRBJ1-4
size: .
CDR3: CATQGRQGNEKLFF
DNA: TGTGCCACCCAAGGGAGACAGGGGAATGAAAAACTGTTTTTT

D: .
length: 11
V: TRBV19
J: TRBJ2-5
size: .
CDR3: CASSIEQTQYF
DNA: TGTGCCAGTAGTATAGAGCAGACCCAGTACTTC

D: .
length: 10
V: TRBV20-1
J: TRBJ2-1
size: few
CDR3: CSIRSNEQFF
DNA: TGCAGTATTAGAAGCAATGAGCAGTTCTTC

D: .
length: 17
V: TRBV7-8
J: TRBJ2-2
size: once
CDR3: CASSPQGALANTGELFF
DNA: TGTGCCAGCAGCCCACAGGGAGCCCTCGCGAACACCGGGGAGCTGTTTTTT

D: .
length: 15
V: TRBV14
J: TRBJ2-7
size: .
CDR3: CASSQTGGPLSEQYF
DNA: TGTGCCAGCAGCCAAACCGGCGGGCCCTTGAGCGAGCAGTACTTC

D: TRBD2
length: 14
V: TRBV5-1
J: TRBJ2-7
size: few
CDR3: CASSPIAGSYEQYF
DNA: TGCGCCAGCAGCCCCATAGCGGGATCCTACGAGCAGTACTTC

D: .
length: 15
V: TRBV9
J: TRBJ1-5
size: .
CDR3: CASSVDPSINQPQHF
DNA: TGTGCCAGCAGCGTAGACCCATCCATCAATCAGCCCCAGCATTTT

D: TRBD2
length: 17
V: TRBV5-1
J: TRBJ2-7
size: .
CDR3: CASSPRSGLAGAIEQYF
DNA: TGCGCCAGCAGCCCCCGAAGCGGACTAGCGGGAGCGATAGAGCAGTACTTC

D: .
length: 14
V: TRBV9
J: TRBJ2-2
size: few
CDR3: CASSGAPRTGELFF
DNA: TGTGCCAGCTCTGGAGCCCCTAGGACCGGGGAGCTGTTTTTT

D: TRBD1
length: 15
V: TRBV28
J: TRBJ2-2
size: .
CDR3: CASSPGTGGTGELFF
DNA: TGTGCCAGCAGTCCCGGGACAGGGGGGACCGGGGAGCTGTTTTTT

D: .
length: 15
V: TRBV4-3
J: TRBJ1-3
size: .
CDR3: CASSHGRGSGNTIYF
DNA: TGCGCCAGCAGCCACGGACGTGGCTCTGGAAACACCATATATTTT

D: .
length: 17
V: TRBV13
J: TRBJ2-3
size: .
CDR3: CASSAGAASENTDTQYF
DNA: TGTGCCAGCAGCGCGGGGGCGGCTAGCGAAAACACAGATACGCAGTATTTT

D: .
length: 15
V: TRBV27
J: TRBJ2-7
size: .
CDR3: CASSLWTSSNYEQYF
DNA: TGTGCCAGCAGTTTGTGGACTTCATCGAATTACGAGCAGTACTTC

D: .
length: 14
V: TRBV19
J: TRBJ2-7
size: .
CDR3: CASTSDFLTGEQYF
DNA: TGTGCCAGTACCTCGGACTTTCTAACAGGCGAGCAGTACTTC

D: TRBD2
length: 13
V: TRBV11-3
J: TRBJ2-1
size: few
CDR3: CATQPSGRREQFF
DNA: TGTGCCACCCAACCGAGCGGGAGACGTGAGCAGTTCTTC

D: .
length: 12
V: TRBV25-1
J: TRBJ2-3
size: .
CDR3: CASSYFTDTQYF
DNA: TGTGCCAGCAGCTATTTTACAGATACGCAGTATTTT

D: .
length: 13
V: TRBV15
J: TRBJ2-1
size: .
CDR3: CATSRDRVSKQFF
DNA: TGTGCCACCAGCAGAGACAGGGTTTCCAAACAGTTCTTC

D: TRBD2
length: 15
V: TRBV2
J: TRBJ2-7
size: .
CDR3: CASSVSLAGSYEQYF
DNA: TGTGCCAGCAGTGTTTCACTAGCGGGGAGCTACGAGCAGTACTTC

D: .
length: 12
V: TRBV5-8
J: TRBJ1-5
size: few
CDR3: CASSLDGQPQHF
DNA: TGTGCCAGCAGCTTAGATGGCCAGCCCCAGCATTTT